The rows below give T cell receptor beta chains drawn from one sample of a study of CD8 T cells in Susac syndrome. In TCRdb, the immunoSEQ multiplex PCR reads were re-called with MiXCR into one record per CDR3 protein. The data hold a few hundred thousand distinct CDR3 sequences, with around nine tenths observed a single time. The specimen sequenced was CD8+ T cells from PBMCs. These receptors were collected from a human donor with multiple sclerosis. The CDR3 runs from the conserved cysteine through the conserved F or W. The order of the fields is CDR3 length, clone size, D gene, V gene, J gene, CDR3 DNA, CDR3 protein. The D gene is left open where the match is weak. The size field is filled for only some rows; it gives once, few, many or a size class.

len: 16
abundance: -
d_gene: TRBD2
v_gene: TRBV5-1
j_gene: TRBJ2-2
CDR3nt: TGCGCCAGCAGCGCGGGACTAGCGGCGGTGGCCGGGGAGCTGTTTTTT
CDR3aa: CASSAGLAAVAGELFF

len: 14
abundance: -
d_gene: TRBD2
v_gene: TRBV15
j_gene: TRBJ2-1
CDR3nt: TGTGCCACCAGCAGTGGGGGGGGAACCAATGAGCAGTTCTTC
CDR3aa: CATSSGGGTNEQFF

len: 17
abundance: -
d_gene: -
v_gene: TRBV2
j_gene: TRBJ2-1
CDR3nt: TGTGCCAGCAGTGCGGCTACTAGAGGCCCCATATACAATGAGCAGTTCTTC
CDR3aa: CASSAATRGPIYNEQFF

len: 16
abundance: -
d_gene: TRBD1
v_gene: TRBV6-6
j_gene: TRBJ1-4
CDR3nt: TGTGCCAGCAGTTGGGGGCAGGGGGCGACTAATGAAAAACTGTTTTTT
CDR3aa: CASSWGQGATNEKLFF

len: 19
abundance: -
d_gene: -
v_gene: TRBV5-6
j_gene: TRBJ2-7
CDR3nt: TGTGCCAGCAGCTTGGCCAAGGGGATGACCGAACTCAACGCCTACGAGCAGTACTTC
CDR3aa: CASSLAKGMTELNAYEQYF

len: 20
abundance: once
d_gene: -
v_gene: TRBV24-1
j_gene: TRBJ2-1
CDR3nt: TGTGCCACCCAGAGAGGGGGAACCCAGGATACGGGGGTTGTCGGCAATGAGCAGTTCTTC
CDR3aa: CATQRGGTQDTGVVGNEQFF

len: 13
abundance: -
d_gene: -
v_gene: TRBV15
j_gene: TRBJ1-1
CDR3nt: TGTGCCACCAGCAGACGTGACAGGCTCGGGGCTTTCTTT
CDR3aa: CATSRRDRLGAFF

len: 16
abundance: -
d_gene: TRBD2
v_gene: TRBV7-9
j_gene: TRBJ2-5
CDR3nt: TGTGCCAGCAGCCCGAGGGAGGGAGGAGAAGTAGAGACCCAGTACTTC
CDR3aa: CASSPREGGEVETQYF

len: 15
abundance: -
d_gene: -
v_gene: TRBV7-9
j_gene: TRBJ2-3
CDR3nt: TGTGCCAGCAGCTTAGTGGGCCGTAGTCAAGATACGCAGTATTTT
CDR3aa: CASSLVGRSQDTQYF

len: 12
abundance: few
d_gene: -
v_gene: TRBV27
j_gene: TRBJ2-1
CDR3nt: TGTGCCAGCAGTTTAACCCCCAATGAGCAGTTCTTC
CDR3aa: CASSLTPNEQFF

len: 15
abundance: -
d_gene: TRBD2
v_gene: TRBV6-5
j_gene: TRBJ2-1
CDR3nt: TGTGCCAGCACAGGCAAGGGACTAGCCTCCAATGAGCAGTTCTTC
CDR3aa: CASTGKGLASNEQFF

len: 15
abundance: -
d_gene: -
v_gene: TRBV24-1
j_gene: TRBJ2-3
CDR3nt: TGTGCCACCAGTGAGAGTACAGTCATTACAGATACGCAGTATTTT
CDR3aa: CATSESTVITDTQYF

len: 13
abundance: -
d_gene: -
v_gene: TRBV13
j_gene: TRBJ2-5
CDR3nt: TGTGCCAGCAGCGTCCGGGGGCGGGAGACCCAGTACTTC
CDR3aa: CASSVRGRETQYF

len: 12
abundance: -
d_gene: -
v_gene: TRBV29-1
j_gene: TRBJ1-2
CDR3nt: TGCAGCGTTGAACAGGGTAACTATGGCTACACCTTC
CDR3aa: CSVEQGNYGYTF

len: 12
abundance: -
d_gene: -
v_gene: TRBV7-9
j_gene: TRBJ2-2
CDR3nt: TGTGCCAGCAGCTTAGGGATGCGGGAGCTGTTTTTT
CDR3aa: CASSLGMRELFF